The 8 T cell receptor beta chains below were found in one sample sequenced in a study of identical twins. MiXCR, applied by TCRdb to the 5' RACE reads, yields one record per CDR3 protein. The data show more than 1.5 million distinct CDR3 sequences, roughly 35% seen once. The material sequenced was cord blood. The receptor set was obtained from a newborn girl in good health.

The table lists this clonotype with many counts. The rearrangement links TRBV29-1 to TRBJ2-1, with TRBD2 matching over 9 bases. This CDR3 spans 14 amino acids. The ends lost 4 bases at V and 4 bases at J; junction bases unmatched: 5. The germline V gene encodes CDR1 SQVTM and CDR2 ANQGSEA. This CDR3 is CSVGAGGSYNEQFF. Here the CDR3 DNA reads TGCAGCGTTGGTGCGGGAGGGTCATACAATGAGCAGTTCTTC.

The CDR3 sequence: CASTQRRDSKNTEAFF. The CDR3 nucleotides are TGTGCCAGCACCCAACGAAGGGACAGCAAGAACACTGAAGCTTTCTTT. The chain carries TRBV7-9 and TRBJ1-1; 7 bases line up with TRBD1. J lost 1 base, V lost 7 bases, and 12 bases had no gene match. Looked up from germline, CDR1 is SEHNR and CDR2 is FQNEAQ (reference sequence). The CDR3 covers 16 residues.

This clonotype was counted a single time. A much larger clonotype is one base distant, so this may be a read error. The rearrangement links TRBV2 to TRBJ2-5; D is unclear. The DNA end is more similar to TRBJ2-7, so the J call may be wrong. The germline V gene encodes CDR1 SNHLY and CDR2 FYNNEI. The CDR3 is 12 amino acids. CDR3 sequence reads: CASSETRHEQYF. CDR3 in DNA: TGTGCCAGCAGTGAAACCCGACACGAGCAGTACTTC.

In its sample, this clonotype was seen once. The DNA for the CDR3 is TGTGCCAGCAGTTTATCGGCGTGGGGGGGAGCGGGAGACGGCAATGAGCAGTTCTTC. It encodes CASSLSAWGGAGDGNEQFF. This sequence joins TRBV27 and TRBJ2-1; 8 nucleotides line up with TRBD2. The CDR3 loop spans 19 amino acids. With V trimmed by 0 bases and J by 6 bases, 16 bases remained unmatched. Germline V gene lookup returns CDR1 MNHEY and CDR2 SMNVEV (reference sequence).

Comment on this clonotype: One end of the junction varies from germline; a read error may be responsible. The J gene is TRBJ2-1, the V gene TRBV7-9, with a tentative D call TRBD2 (5 bases). Germline loops: CDR1 SEHNR, CDR2 FQNEAQ (reference sequence). This CDR3 has 14 amino acids. The CDR3 is CASASKQTNNGQFF. The CDR3 DNA reads TGTGCCAGCGCCTCCAAACAGACTAACAATGGGCAGTTCTTC.

This clonotype was observed a few times. The DNA for the CDR3 is TGTGCCAGCAGCCACCTGGGACGGAACCTTTACAATGAGCAGTTCTTC. Translation: CASSHLGRNLYNEQFF. This chain links TRBV14 with TRBJ2-1; D may be TRBD1 or TRBD2 (5 bases each). Germline assignment: CDR1 SGHDN and CDR2 FVKESK. The CDR3 is made up of 16 amino acids. Between the trimmed V and J ends, which lost 3 bases and 4 bases, there was a span of 16 bases.

The sample holds many counts of this clonotype. The chain links TRBV18 to TRBJ2-7; 8 nucleotides align to TRBD2. The CDR3 is made up of 14 amino acids. V was pared by 3 bases and J by 2 bases, with 3 bases of the junction left unmatched. CDR1 and CDR2 from the germline V gene are KGHSH and LQKENI. The CDR3 nucleotides are TGTGCCAGCTCACCGGTAGCGGGGCCCTACGAGCAGTACTTC. It specifies CASSPVAGPYEQYF.

In its sample, this clonotype was seen a few times. The chain employs TRBV20-1 and TRBJ2-5; 7 positions match TRBD1. The CDR3 has 12 residues. The V gene end was trimmed by 6 bases and the J gene end by 5 bases; junction bases not matched to a gene: 6. Germline CDR1 and CDR2: DFQATT and SNEGSKA (reference sequence). The CDR3 DNA reads TGCAGTGCCCATGGGACAGCCGAGACCCAGTACTTC. Amino acids: CSAHGTAETQYF.